The table lists the clone carrying this TCR beta chain with a few counts. During active infection, Seattle patients enrolled and were then monitored through disease. This sample is drawn from a study of blood T cell repertoires in COVID-19. This CDR3 is built from 15 residues. Germline values: CDR1 KGHDR, CDR2 SFDVKD. The V end was cut by 5 bases, the J end by 3 bases, with 16 bases between. Clones were sequenced by immunoSEQ multiplex PCR, and TCRdb holds only the in-frame ones, with some missing. The profile shows tens of thousands of clones, about four fifths of them singletons. This receptor was identified in an older man with COVID-19, enrolled during active disease. Source material: peripheral blood. V is TRBV24-1 and J is TRBJ2-7, with D perhaps matching TRBD1 (6 bases). CDR3 residues: CATSARDTGLYEQYF. The CDR3 bases are TGTGCCACCAGTGCCCGGGACACCGGGCTCTACGAGCAGTACTTC.